The clone carrying this TCR beta chain was seen repeatedly, ten times or more. Time point: persistent/refractory GD, antithyroid drugs over 5 years with positive TRAb. After RNA was extracted from PBMCs, the TCR library was made from it. The data were obtained in a study of regulatory T cells in long-lasting Graves disease. Libraries of TCR beta came from iRepertoire HTBI primers plus Arm-PCR of CDR3 regions. TCRdb reanalysed the multiplex PCR reads using MiXCR and keeps one entry per CDR3 protein. The profile shows roughly 470,000 distinct CDR3 sequences, roughly 20% of them singletons. CDR3 length: 14 amino acids. CDR1 is SGHKS, CDR2 YYEKEE, per germline (reference sequence). V was shortened by 6 bases and J by 4 bases, with 16 bases between the two germline ends.

The input for sequencing was peripheral blood mononuclear cells (PBMCs), taken when the disease was refractory, from a patient treated with antithyroid drugs. This chain uses TRBV5-5 with TRBJ1-1; D might be TRBD1 (5 bases). The clonotype was recovered from a female donor with Graves disease. Here the CDR3 reads CASTRGTRGTEAFF. The DNA of the CDR3 is TGTGCCAGCACCCGAGGGACTCGGGGCACTGAAGCTTTCTTT.